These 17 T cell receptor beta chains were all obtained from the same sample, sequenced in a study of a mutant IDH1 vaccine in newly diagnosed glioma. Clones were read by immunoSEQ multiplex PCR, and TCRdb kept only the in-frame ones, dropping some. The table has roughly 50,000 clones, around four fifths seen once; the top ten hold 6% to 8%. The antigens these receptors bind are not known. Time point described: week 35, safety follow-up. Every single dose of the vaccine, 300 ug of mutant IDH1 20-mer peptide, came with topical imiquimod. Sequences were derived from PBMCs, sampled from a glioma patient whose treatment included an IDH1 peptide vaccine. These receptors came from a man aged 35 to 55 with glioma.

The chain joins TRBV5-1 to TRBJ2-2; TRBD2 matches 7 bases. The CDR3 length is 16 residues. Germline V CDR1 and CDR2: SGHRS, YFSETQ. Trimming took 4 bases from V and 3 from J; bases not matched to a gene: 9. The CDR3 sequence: CASSTHLGGYTGELFF. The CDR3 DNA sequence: TGCGCCAGCAGCACCCACCTCGGGGGGTACACCGGGGAGCTGTTTTTT.

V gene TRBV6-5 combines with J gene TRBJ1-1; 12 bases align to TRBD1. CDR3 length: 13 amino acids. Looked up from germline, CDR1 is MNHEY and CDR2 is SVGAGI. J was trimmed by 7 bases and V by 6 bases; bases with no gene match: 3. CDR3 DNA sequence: TGTGCCAGCAGGGGGACAGGGGGCGGTGAAGCTTTCTTT. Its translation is CASRGTGGGEAFF.

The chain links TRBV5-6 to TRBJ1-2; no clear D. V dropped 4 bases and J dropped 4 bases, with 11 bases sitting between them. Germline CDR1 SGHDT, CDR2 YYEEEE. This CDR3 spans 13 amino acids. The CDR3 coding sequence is TGTGCCAGCAGCCATCTACGGGGCTATGGCTACACCTTC. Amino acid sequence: CASSHLRGYGYTF.

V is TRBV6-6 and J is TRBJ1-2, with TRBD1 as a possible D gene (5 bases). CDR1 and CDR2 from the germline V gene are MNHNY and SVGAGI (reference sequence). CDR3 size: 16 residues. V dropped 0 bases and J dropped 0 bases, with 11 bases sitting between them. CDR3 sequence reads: CASSYSDSMTNYGYTF. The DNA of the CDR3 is TGTGCCAGCAGTTACTCAGACAGTATGACTAACTATGGCTACACCTTC.

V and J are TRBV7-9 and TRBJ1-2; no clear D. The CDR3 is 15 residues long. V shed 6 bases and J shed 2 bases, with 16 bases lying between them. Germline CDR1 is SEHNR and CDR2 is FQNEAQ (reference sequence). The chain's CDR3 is CASRRTTVLNYGYTF. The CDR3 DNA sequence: TGTGCCAGCAGAAGAACAACAGTACTCAACTATGGCTACACCTTC.

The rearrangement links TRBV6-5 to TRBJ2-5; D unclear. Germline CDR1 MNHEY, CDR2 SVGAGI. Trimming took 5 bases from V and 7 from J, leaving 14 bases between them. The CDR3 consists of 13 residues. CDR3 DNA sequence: TGTGCCAGCAGTCCCCCGGGCCACGGGACCCAGTACTTC. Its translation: CASSPPGHGTQYF.

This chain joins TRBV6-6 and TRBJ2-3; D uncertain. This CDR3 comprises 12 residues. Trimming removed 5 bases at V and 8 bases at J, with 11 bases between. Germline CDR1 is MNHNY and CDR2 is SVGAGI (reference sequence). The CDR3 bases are TGTGCCAGCAGTCCCGACGTACCTACGCAGTATTTT. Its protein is CASSPDVPTQYF.

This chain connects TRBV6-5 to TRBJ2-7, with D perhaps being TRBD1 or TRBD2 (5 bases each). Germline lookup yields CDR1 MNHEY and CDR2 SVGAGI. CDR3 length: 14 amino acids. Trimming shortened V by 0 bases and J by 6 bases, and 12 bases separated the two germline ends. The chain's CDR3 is CASSYSRGTGEQYF. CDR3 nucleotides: TGTGCCAGCAGTTACTCGAGGGGTACAGGCGAGCAGTACTTC.

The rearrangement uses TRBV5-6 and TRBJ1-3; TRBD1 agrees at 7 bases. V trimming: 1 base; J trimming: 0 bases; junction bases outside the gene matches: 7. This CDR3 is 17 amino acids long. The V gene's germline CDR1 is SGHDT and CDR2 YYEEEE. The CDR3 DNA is TGTGCCAGCAGCTTGAGGGACAGCCAAGCCTCTGGAAACACCATATATTTT. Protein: CASSLRDSQASGNTIYF.

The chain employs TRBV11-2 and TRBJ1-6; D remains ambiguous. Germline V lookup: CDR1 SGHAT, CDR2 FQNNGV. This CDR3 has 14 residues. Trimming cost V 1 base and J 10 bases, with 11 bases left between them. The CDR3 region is CASSLGVSRSPLHF. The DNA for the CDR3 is TGTGCCAGCAGCTTAGGTGTCAGCCGCTCACCCCTCCACTTT.

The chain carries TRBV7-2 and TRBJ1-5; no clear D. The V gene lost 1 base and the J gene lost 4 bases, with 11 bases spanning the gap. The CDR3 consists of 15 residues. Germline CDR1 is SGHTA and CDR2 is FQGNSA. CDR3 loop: CASSLGLTYNQPQHF. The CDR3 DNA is TGTGCCAGCAGCTTAGGGTTGACTTATAATCAGCCCCAGCATTTT.

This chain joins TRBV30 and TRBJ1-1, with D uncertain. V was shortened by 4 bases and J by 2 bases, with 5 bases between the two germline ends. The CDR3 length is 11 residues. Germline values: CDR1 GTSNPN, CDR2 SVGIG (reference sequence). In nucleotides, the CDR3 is TGTGCCTGGATGACAAACACTGAAGCTTTCTTT. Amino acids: CAWMTNTEAFF.

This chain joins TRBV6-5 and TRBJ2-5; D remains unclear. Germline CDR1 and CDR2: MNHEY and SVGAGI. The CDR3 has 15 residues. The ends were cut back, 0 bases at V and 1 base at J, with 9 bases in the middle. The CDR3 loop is CASSYSTGSQETQYF. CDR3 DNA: TGTGCCAGCAGTTACTCGACCGGGTCCCAAGAGACCCAGTACTTC.

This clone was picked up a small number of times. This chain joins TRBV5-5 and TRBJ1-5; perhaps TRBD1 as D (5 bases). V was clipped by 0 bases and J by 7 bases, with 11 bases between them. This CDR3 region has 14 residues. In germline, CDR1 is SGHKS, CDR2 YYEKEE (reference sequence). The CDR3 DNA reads TGTGCCAGCAGCTTGGAGGGGATGGAGCAGCCCCAGCATTTT. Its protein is CASSLEGMEQPQHF.

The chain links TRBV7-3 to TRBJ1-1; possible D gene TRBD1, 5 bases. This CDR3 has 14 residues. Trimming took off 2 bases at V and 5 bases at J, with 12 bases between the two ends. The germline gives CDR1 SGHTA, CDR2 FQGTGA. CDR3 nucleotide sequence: TGTGCCAGCAGCTTATCGGCAGGGTCGACTGAAGCTTTCTTT. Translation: CASSLSAGSTEAFF.

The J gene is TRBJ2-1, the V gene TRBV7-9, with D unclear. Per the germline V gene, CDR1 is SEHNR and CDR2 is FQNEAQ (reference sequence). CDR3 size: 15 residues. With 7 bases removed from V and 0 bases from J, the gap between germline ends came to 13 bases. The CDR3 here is CASIKDRSSYNEQFF. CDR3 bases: TGTGCCAGCATCAAGGACCGAAGCTCCTACAATGAGCAGTTCTTC.

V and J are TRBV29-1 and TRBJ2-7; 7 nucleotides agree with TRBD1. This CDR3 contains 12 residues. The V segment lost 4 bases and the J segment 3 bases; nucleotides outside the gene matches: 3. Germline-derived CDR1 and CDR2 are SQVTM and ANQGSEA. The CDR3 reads CSVGGTDYEQYF. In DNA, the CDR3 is TGCAGCGTTGGGGGGACAGACTACGAGCAGTACTTC.